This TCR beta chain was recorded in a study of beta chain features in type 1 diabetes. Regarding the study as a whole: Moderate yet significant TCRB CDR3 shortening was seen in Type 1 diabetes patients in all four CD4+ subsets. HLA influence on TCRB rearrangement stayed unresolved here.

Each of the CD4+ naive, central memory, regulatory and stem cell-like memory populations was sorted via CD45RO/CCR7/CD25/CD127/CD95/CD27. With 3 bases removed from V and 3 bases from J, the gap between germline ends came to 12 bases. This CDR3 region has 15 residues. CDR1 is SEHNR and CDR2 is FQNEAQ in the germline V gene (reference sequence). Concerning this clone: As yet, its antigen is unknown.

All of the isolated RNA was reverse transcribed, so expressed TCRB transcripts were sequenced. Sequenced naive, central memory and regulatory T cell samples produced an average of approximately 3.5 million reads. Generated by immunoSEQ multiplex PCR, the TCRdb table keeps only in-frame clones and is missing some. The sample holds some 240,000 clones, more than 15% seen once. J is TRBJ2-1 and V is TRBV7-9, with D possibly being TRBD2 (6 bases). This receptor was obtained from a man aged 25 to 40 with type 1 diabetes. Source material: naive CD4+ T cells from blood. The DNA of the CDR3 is TGTGCCAGCAGCTTGAATTGGCGGGGCTACAATGAGCAGTTCTTC. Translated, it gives CASSLNWRGYNEQFF. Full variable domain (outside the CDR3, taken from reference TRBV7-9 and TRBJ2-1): DTGVSQNPRHKITKRGQNVTFRCDPISEHNRLYWYRQTLGQGPEFLTYFQNEAQLEKSRLLSDRFSAERPKGSFSTLEIQRTEQGDSAMYLCASSLNWRGYNEQFFGPGTRLTVL.